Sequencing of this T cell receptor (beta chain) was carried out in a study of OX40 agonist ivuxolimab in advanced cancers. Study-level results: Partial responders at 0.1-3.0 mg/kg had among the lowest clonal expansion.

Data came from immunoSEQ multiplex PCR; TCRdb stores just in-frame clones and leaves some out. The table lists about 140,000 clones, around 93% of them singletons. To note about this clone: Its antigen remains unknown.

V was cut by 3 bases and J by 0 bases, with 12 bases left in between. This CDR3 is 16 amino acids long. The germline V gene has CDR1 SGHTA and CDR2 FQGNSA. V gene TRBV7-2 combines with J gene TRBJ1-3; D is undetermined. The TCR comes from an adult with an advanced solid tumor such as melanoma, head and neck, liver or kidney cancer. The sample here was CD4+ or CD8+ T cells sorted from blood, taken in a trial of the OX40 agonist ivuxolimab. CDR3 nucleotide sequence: TGTGCCAGCAGCTTGTCAGCGTCGAGCTCTGGAAACACCATATATTTT. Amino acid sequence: CASSLSASSSGNTIYF.